This T cell receptor beta chain was sequenced in a study of T cell responses to AZD1222 COVID-19 vaccine. Only in-frame clones appear in the TCRdb table, and some are missing; sequencing was by immunoSEQ multiplex PCR. The profile covers roughly 99,000 clones, with more than 70% appearing a single time and approximately 7% taken by the ten largest. This CDR3 comprises 13 residues. V gave up 6 bases and J gave up 8 bases, with 16 bases separating them. A note on this clone: No antigen is known for it.

Whole-study findings and limits: Donor demographics were predominantly white British with a female majority; clonal diversity may be underestimated.

The V call is TRBV12-3 or TRBV12-4, the J call TRBJ1-2; D not certain. This sequence was found in an adult in good health. The specimen was peripheral blood, collected on day 0 of AZD1222 vaccination. In DNA, the CDR3 is TGTGCCAGCAGGCCGGGGTTTGGGTCGGGCTACACCTTC. Its translation is CASRPGFGSGYTF.